The 17 T cell receptor beta chains in this list originate from one sample, sequenced in a study of blood T cell repertoires in COVID-19. Repertoires were generated with immunoSEQ multiplex PCR, while TCRdb's copy carries only in-frame clones and drops some. Here the sample spans 130,000 or so clones, roughly four fifths being singletons. Input material: peripheral blood. Receptors originate from a woman aged 60-70 years with acute or convalescent COVID-19.

This clone has a single count. V usage is TRBV6-5 and J usage is TRBJ2-1; possible D gene TRBD2, 6 bases. Per germline, CDR1 MNHEY and CDR2 SVGAGI. CDR3 length: 15 residues. V lost 4 bases and J 10 bases, leaving 20 bases between the germline ends. DNA of the CDR3: TGTGCCAGCAGTTCCCCGGGAGCGCAAGATACCGAGCAGTTCTTC. The encoded protein is CASSSPGAQDTEQFF.

The rearrangement uses TRBV5-1 and TRBJ2-5; D gene unclear. V shed 2 bases and J shed 1 base, with 12 bases lying between them. CDR3 length: 15 amino acids. Germline V gene lookup returns CDR1 SGHRS and CDR2 YFSETQ. The CDR3 DNA reads as TGCGCCAGCAGCTTAGACTCAGCGACCCAAGAGACCCAGTACTTC. This translates into CASSLDSATQETQYF.

The chain couples TRBV13 to TRBJ1-5; D remains ambiguous. V was shortened by 5 bases and J by 2 bases, with 10 bases between the two germline ends. The CDR3 consists of 14 residues. Germline loops: CDR1 PRHDT, CDR2 FYEKMQ (reference sequence). CDR3 DNA: TGTGCCAGCAGCCTCCGGGAGGGCAATCAGCCCCAGCATTTT. Protein: CASSLREGNQPQHF.

The chain recombines TRBV12-1 with TRBJ2-7; TRBD2 is the table's D call, not checked against the DNA. TRBV12-1 is deemed a pseudogene. This CDR3 region has 10 residues. The CDR3 here is CASSFVIEDV. The CDR3 DNA is TGTGCCAGCAGCTTTGTGATAGAGGACGTC.

This sequence joins TRBV7-8 and TRBJ1-4; 7 positions match TRBD1. The CDR3 sequence is 13 residues long. Trimming at V came to 3 bases and at J to 6 bases, leaving 1 base not matched to a gene. The germline gives CDR1 SGHVS, CDR2 FQNEAQ. As DNA, the CDR3 is TGTGCCAGCAGCTTCGGACAGGATGAAAAACTGTTTTTT. Its protein is CASSFGQDEKLFF.

The rearrangement uses TRBV6-5 and TRBJ1-1; no definite D call. The germline CDR1 and CDR2 sequences are MNHEY and SVGAGI. The length of the CDR3 is 14 residues. V lost 5 bases and J 7 bases, leaving 17 bases between the germline ends. DNA for the CDR3: TGTGCCAGCAGTCCTCGGCCGAGGCAGTTTGAAGCTTTCTTT. Translation gives CASSPRPRQFEAFF.

The chain employs TRBV5-4 and TRBJ2-5, with 11 nucleotides matching TRBD2. The germline CDR1 and CDR2 sequences are SGHNT and YYREEE (reference sequence). V lost 3 bases, J lost 9 bases, and 4 bases stayed unmatched. This CDR3 comprises 13 residues. The DNA for the CDR3 is TGTGCCAGCAGCTCTACTAGCGGGGGCCCCCAGTACTTC. It specifies CASSSTSGGPQYF.

V is TRBV10-3 and J is TRBJ2-7; TRBD1 aligns across 8 bases. Trimming cost V 6 bases and J 4 bases; bases outside gene matches: 8. This CDR3 spans 14 amino acids. In germline, CDR1 is ENHRY, CDR2 SYGVKD. The CDR3 DNA follows: TGTGCCATCAGCAAGGACAGGGTGGGGTACGAGCAGTACTTC. Encoded protein: CAISKDRVGYEQYF.

V usage is TRBV6-5 and J usage is TRBJ1-1; TRBD1 agrees at 7 bases. Trimming cost V 2 bases and J 6 bases; bases outside gene matches: 3. The germline CDR1 and CDR2 sequences are MNHEY and SVGAGI. The CDR3 has 13 amino acids. The CDR3 coding sequence is TGTGCCAGCAGTTACAGACAGGGACCTGAAGCTTTCTTT. Amino acid sequence: CASSYRQGPEAFF.

This clone appeared a few times. The genes are TRBV19 and TRBJ1-2, with a possible D match to TRBD1 (6 bases). V was clipped by 7 bases and J by 3 bases, with 21 bases between them. This CDR3 region has 16 residues. CDR1 is LNHDA, CDR2 SQIVND, per germline (reference sequence). The chain's CDR3 is CASKGTQGSPDYGYTF. For the CDR3, the DNA is TGTGCCAGTAAGGGGACACAGGGCTCCCCGGACTATGGCTACACCTTC.

CDR3 loop: CAISEGGTGVHDGYTF. CDR3 coding DNA: TGTGCCATCAGTGAAGGGGGGACAGGGGTACACGATGGCTACACCTTC. The V and J genes are TRBV10-3 and TRBJ1-2, with TRBD1 matching over 10 bases. Germline values: CDR1 ENHRY, CDR2 SYGVKD. The CDR3 has 16 residues. J lost 6 bases, V lost 3 bases, and 10 bases had no gene match.

This clone showed up just a few times. The chain combines TRBV24-1 with TRBJ2-5; perhaps TRBD2 as D (5 bases). There are 15 residues in the CDR3. The germline CDR1 and CDR2 sequences are KGHDR and SFDVKD. The germline V and J ends were trimmed by 3 bases and 2 bases, with 12 bases remaining between them. This CDR3 reads CATSDDGPGQETQYF. For the CDR3, the DNA is TGTGCCACCAGTGATGATGGGCCGGGACAAGAGACCCAGTACTTC.

The chain recombines TRBV5-4 with TRBJ2-3; 10 bases agree with TRBD2. The germline gives CDR1 SGHNT, CDR2 YYREEE (reference sequence). This CDR3 is built from 16 residues. V lost 4 bases to trimming and J lost 2 bases; unmatched junction nucleotides: 7. The CDR3 spells CASSRSSGGFTDTQYF. The CDR3 region has the DNA TGTGCCAGCAGCCGTTCTAGCGGGGGCTTCACAGATACGCAGTATTTT. The variable domain in full, with the rest retrieved from reference TRBV5-4 and TRBJ2-3, is ETGVTQSPTHLIKTRGQQVTLRCSSQSGHNTVSWYQQALGQGPQFIFQYYREEENGRGNFPPRFSGLQFPNYSSELNVNALELDDSALYLCASSRSSGGFTDTQYFGPGTRLTVL.

As to this clone: In the same sample, other DNA sequences code for this CDR3. V gene TRBV5-1 combines with J gene TRBJ1-5; unclear D gene. V was cut by 0 bases and J by 6 bases, with 7 bases left in between. Looked up from germline, CDR1 is SGHRS and CDR2 is YFSETQ. The length of the CDR3 is 13 residues. The CDR3 loop reads CASSLGGGQPQHF. CDR3 DNA: TGCGCCAGCAGCTTGGGGGGAGGTCAGCCCCAGCATTTT.

This clone was seen once. The CDR3 is CASSPDGNWALHF. CDR3 DNA sequence: TGTGCCAGCAGTCCCGACGGGAATTGGGCCCTCCACTTT. The chain has TRBV28 and TRBJ1-6; D gene ambiguous. V was shortened by 5 bases and J by 14 bases, with 16 bases between the two germline ends. Germline values: CDR1 MDHEN, CDR2 SYDVKM. This CDR3 is 13 amino acids long.

In DNA form, the CDR3 reads TGTGCCAGCAGCCAGGGCATCTCGACTGAAGCTTTCTTT. It translates to CASSQGISTEAFF. The gene calls are TRBV3-1 (or the pseudogene TRBV3-2) and TRBJ1-1; D is unresolved. CDR3 length: 13 amino acids. Per germline, CDR1 LGHDT and CDR2 YNNKEL (reference sequence). The germline V and J ends were trimmed by 3 bases and 5 bases, with 10 bases remaining between them.

The gene calls are TRBV5-4 and TRBJ1-1; 8 bases match TRBD1. This CDR3 region has 13 residues. V was clipped by 0 bases and J by 10 bases; unmatched bases: 5. Germline V gene sequence: CDR1 SGHNT, CDR2 YYREEE (reference sequence). CDR3 bases: TGTGCCAGCAGCTTGGCCACAGGGGGTCGAGCTTTCTTT. It yields the protein CASSLATGGRAFF. Using reference TRBV5-4 and TRBJ1-1 for the parts outside the CDR3, the full variable domain is ETGVTQSPTHLIKTRGQQVTLRCSSQSGHNTVSWYQQALGQGPQFIFQYYREEENGRGNFPPRFSGLQFPNYSSELNVNALELDDSALYLCASSLATGGRAFFGQGTRLTVV.